This T cell receptor beta chain is drawn from a study of human T cells and chemical hapten exposure. In TCRdb, the RACE reads were re-called with MiXCR into one record per CDR3 protein. The sample has tens of thousands of distinct CDR3 sequences, 9.5% to 10% seen once. Between the trimmed V and J ends, which lost 4 bases and 4 bases, there was a span of 8 bases. The CDR3 contains 13 residues. Germline V CDR1 and CDR2: MNHNS, SASEGT. The time point was: patch test 2, 6 weeks after DPC sensitization. Indicated treatment: therapeutic diphenylcyclopropenone sensitization with weekly scalp DPC. Total RNA came from unfractionated whole blood.

The starting material was whole blood, obtained in connection with sensitization to the hapten diphenylcyclopropenone (DPC). The sequence derives from a woman aged 25-40 years with alopecia areata. Some clones in this sample may be carry-over from other donors' samples. The chain couples TRBV6-1 to TRBJ1-5; D is possibly TRBD1 (6 bases). CDR3 region: CASSGQENQPQHF. The CDR3 DNA reads TGTGCCAGCAGTGGACAGGAGAATCAGCCCCAGCATTTT.